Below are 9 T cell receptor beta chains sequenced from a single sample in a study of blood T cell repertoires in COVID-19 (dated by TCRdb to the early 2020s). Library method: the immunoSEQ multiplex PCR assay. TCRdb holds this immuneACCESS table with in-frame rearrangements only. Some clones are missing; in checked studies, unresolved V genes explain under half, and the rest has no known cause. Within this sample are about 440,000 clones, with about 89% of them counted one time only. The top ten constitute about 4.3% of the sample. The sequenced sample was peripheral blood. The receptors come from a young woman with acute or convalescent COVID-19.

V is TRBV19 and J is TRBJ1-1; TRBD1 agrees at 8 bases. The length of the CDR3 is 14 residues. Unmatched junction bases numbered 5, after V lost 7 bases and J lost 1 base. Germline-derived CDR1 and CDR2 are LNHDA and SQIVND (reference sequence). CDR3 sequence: CASTRGTGNTEAFF. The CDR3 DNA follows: TGTGCCAGTACTCGAGGGACAGGGAACACTGAAGCTTTCTTT.

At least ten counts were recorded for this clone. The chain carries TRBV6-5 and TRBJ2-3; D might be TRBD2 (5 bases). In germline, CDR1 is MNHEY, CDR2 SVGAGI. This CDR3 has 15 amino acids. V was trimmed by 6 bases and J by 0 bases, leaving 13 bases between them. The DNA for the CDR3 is TGTGCCAGCAGACTGAGCGGTGCAAGCACAGATACGCAGTATTTT. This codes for CASRLSGASTDTQYF.

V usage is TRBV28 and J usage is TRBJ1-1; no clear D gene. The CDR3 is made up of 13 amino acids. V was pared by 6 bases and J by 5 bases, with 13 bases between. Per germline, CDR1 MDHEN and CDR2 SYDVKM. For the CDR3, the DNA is TGTGCCAGCAGGTCAGGCTCTTGGACTGAAGCTTTCTTT. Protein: CASRSGSWTEAFF. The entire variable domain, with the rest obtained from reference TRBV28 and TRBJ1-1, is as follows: DVKVTQSSRYLVKRTGEKVFLECVQDMDHENMFWYRQDPGLGLRLIYFSYDVKMKEKGDIPEGYSVSREKKERFSLILESASTNQTSMYLCASRSGSWTEAFFGQGTRLTVV.

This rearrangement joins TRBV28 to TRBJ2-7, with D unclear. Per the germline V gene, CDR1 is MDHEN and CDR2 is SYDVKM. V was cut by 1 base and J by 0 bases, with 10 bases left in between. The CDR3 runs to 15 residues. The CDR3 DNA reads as TGTGCCAGCAGTTTATTTTTTAGGAGCTCCTACGAGCAGTACTTC. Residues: CASSLFFRSSYEQYF.

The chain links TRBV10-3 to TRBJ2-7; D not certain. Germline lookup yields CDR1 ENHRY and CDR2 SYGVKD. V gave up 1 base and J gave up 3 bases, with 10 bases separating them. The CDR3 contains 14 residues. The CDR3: CAISEYSNGYEQYF. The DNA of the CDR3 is TGTGCCATCAGTGAGTATAGTAACGGCTACGAGCAGTACTTC.

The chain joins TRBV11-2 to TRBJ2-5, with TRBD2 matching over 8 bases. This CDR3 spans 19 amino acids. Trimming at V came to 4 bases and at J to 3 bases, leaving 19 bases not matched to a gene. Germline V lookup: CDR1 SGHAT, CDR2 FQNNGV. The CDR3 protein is CASSSIGTRLTGLKETQYF. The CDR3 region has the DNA TGTGCCAGCAGCTCGATCGGGACTAGATTAACCGGCTTGAAAGAGACCCAGTACTTC.

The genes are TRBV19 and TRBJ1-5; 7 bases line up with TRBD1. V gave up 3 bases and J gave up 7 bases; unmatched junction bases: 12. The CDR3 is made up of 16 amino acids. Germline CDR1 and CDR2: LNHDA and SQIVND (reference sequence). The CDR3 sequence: CASSIWATRGNQPQHF. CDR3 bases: TGTGCCAGTAGTATTTGGGCCACCAGGGGGAACCAGCCCCAGCATTTT.

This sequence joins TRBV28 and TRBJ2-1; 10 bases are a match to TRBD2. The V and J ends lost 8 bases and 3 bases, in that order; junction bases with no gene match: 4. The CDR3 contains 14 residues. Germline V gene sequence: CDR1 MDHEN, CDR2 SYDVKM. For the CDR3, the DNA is TGTGCCAGCTTACTAGCGGGGAACTACAATGAGCAGTTCTTC. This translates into CASLLAGNYNEQFF.

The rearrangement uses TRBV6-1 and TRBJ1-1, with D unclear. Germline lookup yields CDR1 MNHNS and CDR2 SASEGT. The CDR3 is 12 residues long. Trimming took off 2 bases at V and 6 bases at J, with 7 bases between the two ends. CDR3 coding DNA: TGTGCCAGCAGTGAATTTACAGCTGAAGCTTTCTTT. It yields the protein CASSEFTAEAFF.